This is a list of T cell receptor beta chains from one sample in a study of STAT3 mutations in large granular lymphocyte leukemia. The protocol was immunoSEQ multiplex PCR, while the TCRdb copy is restricted to in-frame clones and leaves out a portion. The sample includes under 35,000 clones, approximately 80% of them seen just once. Specimen: peripheral blood mononuclear cells. These receptors came from a woman aged 45-59 years with T-cell large granular lymphocyte leukemia. Some clones in this sample may be carry-over from other donors' samples. The CDR3 runs from the conserved cysteine through the conserved F or W.

V gene: TRBV5-1
J gene: TRBJ2-2
CDR3 protein: CATSTRPQGGNTGELFF

V gene: TRBV10-2
J gene: TRBJ2-7
CDR3 protein: CASRTRDEQYF

V gene: TRBV14
J gene: TRBJ1-2
CDR3 protein: CASSPVGHYGYTF

V gene: TRBV4-1
J gene: TRBJ2-2
CDR3 protein: CASSPGGGDTGELFF

V gene: TRBV5-1
J gene: TRBJ2-4
CDR3 protein: CASSLAASRDIQYF

V gene: TRBV9
J gene: TRBJ2-7
CDR3 protein: CASSVAPSLGYEQYF

V gene: TRBV6-5
J gene: TRBJ1-4
CDR3 protein: CASSEVGGEKLFF

V gene: TRBV18
J gene: TRBJ2-3
CDR3 protein: CASSPKAGMGTDTQYF

V gene: TRBV7-9
J gene: TRBJ1-2
CDR3 protein: CASSSRRGNYGYTF

V gene: TRBV6-5
J gene: TRBJ1-5
CDR3 protein: CASSYSSRDNQPQHF

V gene: TRBV11-2
J gene: TRBJ2-7
CDR3 protein: CASSLAQAVYEQYF

V gene: TRBV7-2
J gene: TRBJ1-2
CDR3 protein: CASSLVAPGGGYNYGYTF

V gene: TRBV5-1
J gene: TRBJ2-2
CDR3 protein: CASSWTSGAFANTGELFF

V gene: TRBV15
J gene: TRBJ2-2
CDR3 protein: CATSRDQAGTTGELFF

V gene: TRBV7-9
J gene: TRBJ2-2
CDR3 protein: CASSPQGARNTGELFF

V gene: TRBV28
J gene: TRBJ1-5
CDR3 protein: CASSFSPGAGNQPQHF

V gene: TRBV18
J gene: TRBJ1-4
CDR3 protein: CASSPRTGGGEKLFF

V gene: TRBV18
J gene: TRBJ2-1
CDR3 protein: CASSPGLTGDEQFF

V gene: TRBV5-1
J gene: TRBJ2-1
CDR3 protein: CASSPRTGGRGEQFF

V gene: TRBV11-2
J gene: TRBJ1-2
CDR3 protein: CASSLDLRYGYTF

V gene: TRBV29-1
J gene: TRBJ1-1
CDR3 protein: CSVVFQWGAEAFF

V gene: TRBV18
J gene: TRBJ1-4
CDR3 protein: CASSPARDFEKLFF

V gene: TRBV5-1
J gene: TRBJ1-1
CDR3 protein: CASSLLAETGRNTEAFF

V gene: TRBV6-5
J gene: TRBJ2-7
CDR3 protein: CASNPVSDRAREQYF

V gene: TRBV7-9
J gene: TRBJ1-2
CDR3 protein: CASEVPGTGEGYTF

V gene: TRBV29-1
J gene: TRBJ1-2
CDR3 protein: CSVGSQGCYTF

V gene: TRBV19
J gene: TRBJ1-4
CDR3 protein: CASNLRGEKLFF

V gene: TRBV5-1
J gene: TRBJ2-3
CDR3 protein: CASSRGQVEDTQYF

V gene: TRBV5-4
J gene: TRBJ2-5
CDR3 protein: CASSSGQAQETQYF

V gene: TRBV5-1
J gene: TRBJ2-5
CDR3 protein: CASSSIDSVADRAQYF

V gene: TRBV4-3
J gene: TRBJ2-6
CDR3 protein: CASSQNSVSSGANVLTF

V gene: TRBV28
J gene: TRBJ2-3
CDR3 protein: CASSSPTLVTDTQYF

V gene: TRBV7-2
J gene: TRBJ2-7
CDR3 protein: CASSRGSAVSHEQYF

V gene: TRBV7-8
J gene: TRBJ2-5
CDR3 protein: CASSPRPPGQGETQYF

V gene: TRBV5-1
J gene: TRBJ2-2
CDR3 protein: CASQGTSNTGELFF